The clone carrying this TCR beta chain was picked up many times. Its cognate antigen is unknown. V lost 1 base to trimming and J lost 4 bases; unmatched junction nucleotides: 4. Germline CDR1 is DFQATT and CDR2 is SNEGSKA (reference sequence). This CDR3 has 14 residues. This sample was taken from a study of Graves' ophthalmopathy and Graves' hyperthyroidism. As for the study in general: Prior to any treatment, peripheral blood was collected at the time of initial diagnosis.

10 ml of fresh blood yielded the PBMCs by density gradient. RNA transcripts provided the template for amplifying TCR beta CDR3 regions. In the first round, RT-PCR was carried out with HTBI primers, and a multiplex PCR formed the second round. TCRdb called the multiplex PCR reads again in MiXCR, with one record for every CDR3 protein. The sample contains a few hundred thousand distinct CDR3 sequences, roughly 21% of which appear only once. Broader study findings: Most thyroid clonotypes expanded beyond 0.001 frequency were also found in blood.

Sequenced material: peripheral blood. This TCR was recovered from a woman aged 50 to 60 with Graves' ophthalmopathy. The rearrangement uses TRBV20-1 and TRBJ2-5; 9 nucleotides line up with TRBD1. CDR3 DNA sequence: TGCAGTGCTAGAGCCGGGACAGGGTCAGAGACCCAGTACTTC. Its protein product is CSARAGTGSETQYF.